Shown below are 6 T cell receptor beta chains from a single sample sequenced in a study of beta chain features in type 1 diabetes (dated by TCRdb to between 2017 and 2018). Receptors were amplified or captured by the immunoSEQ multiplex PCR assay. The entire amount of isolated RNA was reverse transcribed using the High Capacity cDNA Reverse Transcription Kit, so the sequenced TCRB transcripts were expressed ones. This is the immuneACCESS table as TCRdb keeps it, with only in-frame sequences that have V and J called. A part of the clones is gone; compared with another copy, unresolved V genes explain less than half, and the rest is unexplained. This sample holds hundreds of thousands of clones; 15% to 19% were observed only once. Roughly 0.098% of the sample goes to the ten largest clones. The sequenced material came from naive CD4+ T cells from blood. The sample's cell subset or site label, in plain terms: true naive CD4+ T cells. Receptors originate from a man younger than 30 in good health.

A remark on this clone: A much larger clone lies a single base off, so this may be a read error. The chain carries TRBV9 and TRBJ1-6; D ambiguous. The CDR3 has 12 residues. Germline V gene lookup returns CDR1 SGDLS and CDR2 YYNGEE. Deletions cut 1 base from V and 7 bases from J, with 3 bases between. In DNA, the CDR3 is TGTGCCAGCAGCGTACGGAATTCACCCCTCCACTTT. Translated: CASSVRNSPLHF.

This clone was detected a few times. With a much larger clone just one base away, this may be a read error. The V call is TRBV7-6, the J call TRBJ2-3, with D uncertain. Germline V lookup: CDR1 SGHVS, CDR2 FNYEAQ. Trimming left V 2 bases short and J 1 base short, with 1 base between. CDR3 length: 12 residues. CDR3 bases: TGTGCCAGCAGCTTACGCACAGATACGCAGTATTTT. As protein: CASSLRTDTQYF.

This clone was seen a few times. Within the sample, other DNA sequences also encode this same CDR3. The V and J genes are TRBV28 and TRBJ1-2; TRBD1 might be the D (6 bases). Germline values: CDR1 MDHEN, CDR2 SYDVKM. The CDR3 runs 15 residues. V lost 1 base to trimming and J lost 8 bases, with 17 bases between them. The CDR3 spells CASSLSEAGARGYTF. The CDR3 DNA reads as TGTGCCAGCAGTTTATCCGAAGCGGGGGCGCGCGGCTACACCTTC.

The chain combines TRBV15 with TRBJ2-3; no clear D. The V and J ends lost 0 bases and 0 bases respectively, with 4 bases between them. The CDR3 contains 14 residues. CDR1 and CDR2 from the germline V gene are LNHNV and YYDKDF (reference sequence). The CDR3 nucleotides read TGTGCCACCAGCAGAGAGGGGAGCACAGATACGCAGTATTTT. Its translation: CATSREGSTDTQYF.

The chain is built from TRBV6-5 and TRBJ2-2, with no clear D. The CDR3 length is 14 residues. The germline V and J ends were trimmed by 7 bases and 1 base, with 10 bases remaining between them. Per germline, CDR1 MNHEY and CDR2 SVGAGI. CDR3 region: CASTRTENTGELFF. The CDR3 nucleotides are TGTGCCAGCACTAGAACAGAGAACACCGGGGAGCTGTTTTTT.

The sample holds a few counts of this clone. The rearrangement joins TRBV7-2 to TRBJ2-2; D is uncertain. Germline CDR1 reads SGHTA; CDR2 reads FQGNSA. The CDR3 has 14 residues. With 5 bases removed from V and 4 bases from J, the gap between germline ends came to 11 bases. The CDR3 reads CASSTRHPTGELFF. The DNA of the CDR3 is TGTGCCAGCAGCACCCGACACCCCACCGGGGAGCTGTTTTTT.